One and the same sample provided the 10 T cell receptor beta chains below, sequenced in a study of graft-versus-host responses after intestinal transplantation. Produced via immunoSEQ multiplex PCR; TCRdb's table is partial and in-frame only. The sample records about 9,600 clones, about 28% being singletons. Researchers placed around 200,000 CFSE-labeled responder cells in culture with around 200,000 irradiated, violet-dye-labeled stimulator cells. Here the sequenced sample was alloreactive CD8+ T cells from a mixed lymphocyte reaction culture, taken before intestinal transplant. Regarding subset: CFSE-low proliferating T cells sorted from approximately 6-day pre-transplant mixed lymphocyte reaction (GvH or HvG direction). The source is a human patient who received an intestinal transplant.

The V and J genes are TRBV4-1 and TRBJ2-1; 8 nucleotides align to TRBD2. V lost 4 bases and J lost 10; bases outside the gene matches: 15. The CDR3 is 16 amino acids. CDR1 is MGHRA and CDR2 is YSYEKL in the germline V gene. The CDR3 DNA reads TGCGCCAGCAGCCGTGGGGGGACTAGGGGGTGGTGGGAGCAGTTCTTC. Protein sequence: CASSRGGTRGWWEQFF.

Only a few counts were recorded for this clone. The J gene is TRBJ1-1, the V gene TRBV4-1, with D maybe TRBD1 (5 bases). The CDR3 sequence is 14 residues long. The V and J ends lost 0 bases and 11 bases respectively, with 16 bases between them. CDR1 is MGHRA, CDR2 YSYEKL, per germline. The CDR3 is CASSQEGRGSVAFF. The CDR3 region has the DNA TGCGCCAGCAGCCAAGAGGGGCGGGGCTCGGTCGCTTTCTTT.

This clone is judged medium-sized. J is TRBJ2-7 and V is TRBV7-9; D is possibly TRBD2 (6 bases). Germline lookup yields CDR1 SEHNR and CDR2 FQNEAQ (reference sequence). CDR3 size: 15 residues. The V end was cut by 5 bases, the J end by 2 bases, with 16 bases between. The chain's CDR3 is CASSPAGGETYEQYF. The DNA of the CDR3 is TGTGCCAGCAGCCCCGCCGGGGGTGAAACCTACGAGCAGTACTTC.

The rearrangement links TRBV7-9 to TRBJ2-7, with D perhaps matching TRBD2 (6 bases). Trimming left V 5 bases short and J 0 bases short, with 20 bases between. The CDR3 extends over 17 amino acids. Germline lookup yields CDR1 SEHNR and CDR2 FQNEAQ (reference sequence). The CDR3 loop is CASSQDVGRGLSYEQYF. The CDR3 nucleotides are TGTGCCAGCAGCCAAGATGTGGGGCGGGGCCTCTCCTACGAGCAGTACTTC.

The chain carries TRBV13 and TRBJ1-5, with TRBD1 as a possible D gene (5 bases). Germline values: CDR1 PRHDT, CDR2 FYEKMQ (reference sequence). V lost 4 bases to trimming and J lost 4 bases, with 8 bases between them. The CDR3 totals 13 residues. The CDR3 protein is CASSSGLNQPQHF. CDR3 nucleotide sequence: TGTGCCAGCAGCTCGGGACTAAATCAGCCCCAGCATTTT. Full variable domain (rest looked up from reference TRBV13 and TRBJ1-5): AAGVIQSPRHLIKEKRETATLKCYPIPRHDTVYWYQQGPGQDPQFLISFYEKMQSDKGSIPDRFSAQQFSDYHSELNMSSLELGDSALYFCASSSGLNQPQHFGDGTRLSIL.

This clone has only a few counts. The chain links TRBV2 to TRBJ2-1; 10 nucleotides agree with TRBD2. CDR3 length: 15 residues. The V gene's germline CDR1 is SNHLY and CDR2 FYNNEI. V trimming: 8 bases; J trimming: 6 bases; junction bases outside the gene matches: 10. The DNA of the CDR3 is TGTGCCAGCCCTAGCGGGGGCTGGTTAAGCAATGAGCAGTTCTTC. Translated, it gives CASPSGGWLSNEQFF.

This chain joins TRBV7-9 and TRBJ1-1; no clear D gene. CDR1 and CDR2 (germline): SEHNR, FQNEAQ (reference sequence). The CDR3 is 12 amino acids. Trimming pared 5 bases from V and 4 bases from J, leaving 8 bases between. The CDR3 DNA is TGTGCCAGCAGCCTTCCGGGCACTGAAGCTTTCTTT. Translating gives CASSLPGTEAFF.

This clone showed up just a few times. The J gene is TRBJ1-4, the V gene TRBV5-4, with D maybe TRBD1 (5 bases). Per the germline V gene, CDR1 is SGHNT and CDR2 is YYREEE (reference sequence). The CDR3 is 14 amino acids. V gave up 0 bases and J gave up 5 bases, with 8 bases separating them. CDR3 amino acids: CASSLVGGNEKLFF. DNA of the CDR3: TGTGCCAGCAGCTTGGTTGGGGGGAATGAAAAACTGTTTTTT.

V is TRBV27 and J is TRBJ2-3, with a weak D call TRBD1 (5 bases). V lost 2 bases, J lost 1 base, and 13 bases lay in between. Germline CDR1 and CDR2: MNHEY and SMNVEV (reference sequence). This CDR3 spans 16 amino acids. Here the CDR3 reads CASSLGARPGTDTQYF. The CDR3 bases are TGTGCCAGCAGTTTAGGGGCCAGGCCTGGCACAGATACGCAGTATTTT.

The genes are TRBV13 and TRBJ2-7; 8 bases are shared with TRBD1. Germline V gene data show CDR1 as PRHDT and CDR2 as FYEKMQ (reference sequence). The CDR3 contains 16 residues. V was clipped by 8 bases and J by 5 bases; unmatched bases: 17. CDR3 in amino acids: CASRRGSGGLWDEQYF. The CDR3 region has the DNA TGTGCCAGCCGTCGCGGGTCAGGGGGCCTGTGGGACGAGCAGTACTTC.